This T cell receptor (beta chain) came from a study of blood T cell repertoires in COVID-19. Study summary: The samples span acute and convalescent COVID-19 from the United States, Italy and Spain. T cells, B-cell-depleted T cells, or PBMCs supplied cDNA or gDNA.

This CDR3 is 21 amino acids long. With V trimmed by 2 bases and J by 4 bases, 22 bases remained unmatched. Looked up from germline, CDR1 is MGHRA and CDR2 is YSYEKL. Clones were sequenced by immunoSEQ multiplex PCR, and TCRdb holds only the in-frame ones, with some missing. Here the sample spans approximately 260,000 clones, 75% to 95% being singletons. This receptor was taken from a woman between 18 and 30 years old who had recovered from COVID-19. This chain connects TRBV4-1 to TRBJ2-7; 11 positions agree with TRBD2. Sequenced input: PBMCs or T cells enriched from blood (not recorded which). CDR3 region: CASSQPRATSGIRRGQYEQYF. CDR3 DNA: TGCGCCAGCAGCCAACCTCGGGCGACTAGCGGGATTCGCCGGGGCCAATACGAGCAGTACTTC.